Following are 27 T cell receptor beta chains from one sample sequenced in a study of T cell responses to AZD1222 COVID-19 vaccine. Sequencing used immunoSEQ multiplex PCR; TCRdb keeps in-frame clones, though not all of them. The sample contains about 85,000 clones, about nine tenths of which appear only once. Sequencing was performed on peripheral blood, taken on day 0 of AZD1222 vaccination. The receptors derive from an adult in good health.

The chain couples TRBV4-2 to TRBJ2-1; a weak D match, TRBD2 (6 bases). The CDR3 loop spans 14 amino acids. Germline V gene data show CDR1 as LGHNA and CDR2 as YNFKEQ. The germline V and J ends were trimmed by 0 bases and 9 bases, with 12 bases remaining between them. The CDR3 DNA follows: TGTGCCAGCAGCCAAGATATAGCGGTATCTGAGCAGTTCTTC. Its translation: CASSQDIAVSEQFF.

This chain uses TRBV6-5 with TRBJ2-7, with D possibly being TRBD2 (6 bases). CDR1 is MNHEY, CDR2 SVGAGI, per germline. Trimming took off 6 bases at V and 1 base at J, with 16 bases between the two ends. The CDR3 spans 15 residues. DNA of the CDR3: TGTGCCAGCAGAAAGGGACTCCAAGGATCCTACGAGCAGTACTTC. Translated, it gives CASRKGLQGSYEQYF.

The gene calls are TRBV2 and TRBJ1-1; tentative D call: TRBD1 (6 bases). Trimming shortened V by 6 bases and J by 5 bases, and 13 bases separated the two germline ends. The CDR3 is made up of 13 amino acids. The germline CDR1 and CDR2 sequences are SNHLY and FYNNEI. CDR3 nucleotides: TGTGCCAGCAGCCTCAGGGGAAGGACTGAAGCTTTCTTT. It codes for CASSLRGRTEAFF.

The gene calls are TRBV18 and TRBJ2-1; the match to TRBD2 covers 7 bases. With V trimmed by 6 bases and J by 7 bases, 6 bases remained unmatched. From germline, CDR1 is KGHSH and CDR2 LQKENI. CDR3 length: 13 residues. Here the CDR3 DNA reads TGTGCCAGCTCGGGAGGGATGGAGAATGAGCAGTTCTTC. It translates to CASSGGMENEQFF. Together with reference TRBV18 and TRBJ2-1, the CDR3 gives the full variable domain: NAGVMQNPRHLVRRRGQEARLRCSPMKGHSHVYWYRQLPEEGLKFMVYLQKENIIDESGMPKERFSAEFPKEGPSILRIQQVVRGDSAAYFCASSGGMENEQFFGPGTRLTVL.

Only a few counts were recorded for this clone. The chain uses TRBV4-2 and TRBJ2-3, with 7 nucleotides matching TRBD2. The junction had 4 bases not matched to a gene; V was cut back by 1 base and J by 6 bases. The germline V gene encodes CDR1 LGHNA and CDR2 YNFKEQ. This CDR3 has 14 amino acids. CDR3 loop: CASSQAGGWDTQYF. DNA of the CDR3: TGTGCCAGCAGCCAAGCGGGAGGATGGGATACGCAGTATTTT.

This chain connects TRBV5-5 to TRBJ1-5; a possible D gene is TRBD1 (6 bases). Germline lookup yields CDR1 SGHKS and CDR2 YYEKEE (reference sequence). There are 16 residues in the CDR3. Trimming removed 0 bases at V and 4 bases at J, with 14 bases between. The CDR3 DNA reads as TGTGCCAGCAGCTTGGCCGGGGGGGCTGGGAATCAGCCCCAGCATTTT. Protein sequence: CASSLAGGAGNQPQHF.

The CDR3 reads CAWSVAGTYGYTF. For the CDR3, the DNA is TGTGCCTGGAGTGTAGCAGGGACCTATGGCTACACCTTC. The chain joins TRBV30 to TRBJ1-2; TRBD1 might be the D (5 bases). The CDR3 has 13 residues. V lost 0 bases and J 4 bases, leaving 9 bases between the germline ends. The germline V gene encodes CDR1 GTSNPN and CDR2 SVGIG (reference sequence). Looking up the rest from reference TRBV30 and TRBJ1-2 gives the full variable domain: SQTIHQWPATLVQPVGSPLSLECTVEGTSNPNLYWYRQAAGRGLQLLFYSVGIGQISSEVPQNLSASRPQDRQFILSSKKLLLSDSGFYLCAWSVAGTYGYTFGSGTRLTVV.

This sequence joins TRBV11-1 and TRBJ2-7; maybe TRBD2 (7 bases). Trimming left V 5 bases short and J 3 bases short, with 17 bases between. This CDR3 comprises 15 residues. Germline CDR1 SGHAT, CDR2 FQDESV (reference sequence). The CDR3 DNA reads as TGTGCCAGCAGCCCCCGGGGGGCTGGGCTCTACGAGCAGTACTTC. It yields the protein CASSPRGAGLYEQYF.

The CDR3 sequence is CASSLVDKTYEQYF. Written as DNA, the CDR3 is TGTGCCAGCAGCTTAGTTGACAAAACCTACGAGCAGTACTTC. The chain employs TRBV7-2 and TRBJ2-7, with no clear D. The germline V and J ends were trimmed by 1 base and 2 bases, with 9 bases remaining between them. The V gene's germline CDR1 is SGHTA and CDR2 FQGNSA. The CDR3 is made up of 14 amino acids.

The rearrangement links TRBV6-2 or TRBV6-3 to TRBJ2-3; a weak D match, TRBD2 (6 bases). The CDR3 runs 16 residues. The germline V gene has CDR1 MNHEY and CDR2 SVGEGT. Trimming left V 1 base short and J 1 base short, with 12 bases between. For the CDR3, the DNA is TGTGCCAGCAGTTACTTGCGGGGCCGTCGCACAGATACGCAGTATTTT. Its protein product is CASSYLRGRRTDTQYF.

This clone is a singleton in its sample. V and J are TRBV11-3 and TRBJ2-1, with 8 bases that match TRBD2. Trimming removed 3 bases from V and 3 bases from J; junction bases left unmatched: 7. This CDR3 is 16 amino acids long. Germline lookup yields CDR1 SGHNT and CDR2 YENEEA. The CDR3 spells CASSLGLAGLYNEQFF. CDR3 nucleotides: TGTGCCAGCAGCTTGGGTCTAGCGGGCCTCTACAATGAGCAGTTCTTC. The full variable domain, completed using reference TRBV11-3 and TRBJ2-1, is EAGVVQSPRYKIIEKKQPVAFWCNPISGHNTLYWYLQNLGQGPELLIRYENEEAVDDSQLPKDRFSAERLKGVDSTLKIQPAELGDSAVYLCASSLGLAGLYNEQFFGPGTRLTVL.

This clone has ten or more counts. The chain has TRBV4-2 and TRBJ2-6; D gene ambiguous. Trimming took off 5 bases at V and 0 bases at J, with 11 bases between the two ends. In germline, CDR1 is LGHNA, CDR2 YNFKEQ. This CDR3 spans 16 amino acids. The CDR3 protein is CASSGSESSGANVLTF. In DNA form, the CDR3 reads TGTGCCAGCAGCGGGTCGGAGAGCTCTGGGGCCAACGTCCTGACTTTC.

This clone was found once. The chain uses TRBV3-1 (or the pseudogene TRBV3-2) and TRBJ1-2; 9 positions match TRBD1. Germline CDR1 reads LGHDT; CDR2 reads YNNKEL (reference sequence). The CDR3 has 16 amino acids. Trimming at V came to 4 bases and at J to 2 bases, leaving 8 bases not matched to a gene. The CDR3: CASSPNNRGRNYGYTF. Here the CDR3 DNA reads TGTGCCAGCAGCCCGAATAACAGGGGGCGAAACTATGGCTACACCTTC.

V is TRBV28 and J is TRBJ1-1; tentative D call: TRBD1 (5 bases). Trimming pared 2 bases from V and 10 bases from J, leaving 11 bases between. This CDR3 has 12 amino acids. Germline CDR1 is MDHEN and CDR2 is SYDVKM. CDR3 in amino acids: CASSLAPGSAFF. CDR3 coding DNA: TGTGCCAGCAGTTTAGCCCCAGGGTCAGCTTTCTTT.

The gene calls are TRBV10-3 and TRBJ2-3; the D gene is possibly TRBD2 (5 bases). The length of the CDR3 is 16 residues. Germline values: CDR1 ENHRY, CDR2 SYGVKD. Trimming took off 2 bases at V and 2 bases at J, with 14 bases between the two ends. Written as DNA, the CDR3 is TGTGCCATCAGTGAGCAGCTAGCAGCAAACACAGATACGCAGTATTTT. Translated: CAISEQLAANTDTQYF.

This chain uses TRBV11-2 with TRBJ2-1; 9 bases are shared with TRBD2. The CDR3 totals 15 residues. CDR1 SGHAT and CDR2 FQNNGV come from the germline V gene. J was trimmed by 5 bases and V by 5 bases; bases with no gene match: 7. The CDR3 region has the DNA TGTGCCAGCAGCGATGGTAGCGGGAGCCACAATGAGCAGTTCTTC. This sequence encodes CASSDGSGSHNEQFF.

V gene TRBV23-1 combines with J gene TRBJ2-7; D gene uncertain. TRBV23-1 is placed among ORFs of uncertain function. Trimming cost V 2 bases and J 9 bases, with 11 bases left between them. The CDR3 sequence is 12 residues long. CDR3 protein: CASSQTHPGQYF. For the CDR3, the DNA is TGCGCCAGCAGTCAAACACACCCGGGGCAGTACTTC.

The chain recombines TRBV5-1 with TRBJ1-1; no reliable D call. The CDR3 consists of 14 residues. CDR1 SGHRS and CDR2 YFSETQ come from the germline V gene. V was clipped by 0 bases and J by 6 bases, with 12 bases between them. The CDR3 nucleotides read TGCGCCAGCAGCTTGGGCTCAGATTCGTCTGAAGCTTTCTTT. Protein product: CASSLGSDSSEAFF. The full variable domain, rest sourced from reference TRBV5-1 and TRBJ1-1, is KAGVTQTPRYLIKTRGQQVTLSCSPISGHRSVSWYQQTPGQGLQFLFEYFSETQRNKGNFPGRFSGRQFSNSRSEMNVSTLELGDSALYLCASSLGSDSSEAFFGQGTRLTVV.

The chain carries TRBV6-5 and TRBJ1-1; D gene ambiguous. The V end lost 7 bases, the J end lost 1 base, and 10 bases lay between the germline ends. CDR1 MNHEY and CDR2 SVGAGI come from the germline V gene. This CDR3 is 13 amino acids long. CDR3 region: CASTSNGNTEAFF. DNA of the CDR3: TGTGCCAGCACCTCCAATGGGAACACTGAAGCTTTCTTT.

The chain links TRBV3-1 (or the pseudogene TRBV3-2) to TRBJ1-2; D unclear. This CDR3 is 13 amino acids long. Trimming removed 0 bases at V and 2 bases at J, with 4 bases between. Per germline, CDR1 LGHDT and CDR2 YNNKEL (reference sequence). The CDR3 nucleotides are TGTGCCAGCAGCCAAGAACAGAACTATGGCTACACCTTC. It encodes CASSQEQNYGYTF.

V usage is TRBV29-1 and J usage is TRBJ1-4, with a weak D call TRBD1 (5 bases). The germline V gene has CDR1 SQVTM and CDR2 ANQGSEA. Deletions cut 0 bases from V and 11 bases from J, with 19 bases between. CDR3 size: 15 residues. CDR3 region: CSVEDPGSTAGKLFF. The CDR3 coding sequence is TGCAGCGTTGAAGATCCGGGCTCCACGGCAGGGAAACTGTTTTTT.

This rearrangement joins TRBV5-4 to TRBJ2-1; 8 bases fit TRBD1. This CDR3 is 15 amino acids long. Germline V gene sequence: CDR1 SGHNT, CDR2 YYREEE (reference sequence). V lost 2 bases, J lost 4 bases, and 5 bases stayed unmatched. The CDR3 coding sequence is TGTGCCAGCAGCTTTAGGACAGGGACTTACAATGAGCAGTTCTTC. Its protein is CASSFRTGTYNEQFF.

The chain carries TRBV6-5 and TRBJ2-2; weak D call: TRBD2 (7 bases). CDR1 is MNHEY, CDR2 SVGAGI, per germline. V lost 6 bases and J 3 bases, leaving 14 bases between the germline ends. This CDR3 contains 15 residues. The CDR3 loop reads CASRPRGAYTGELFF. The DNA for the CDR3 is TGTGCCAGCAGACCACGGGGGGCGTACACCGGGGAGCTGTTTTTT.

The rearrangement joins TRBV12-3 or TRBV12-4 to TRBJ1-1, with D uncertain. CDR3 size: 13 residues. The V end was cut by 6 bases, the J end by 1 base, with 9 bases between. As DNA, the CDR3 is TGTGCCAGCAGCCTGGACGAGAACACTGAAGCTTTCTTT. It codes for CASSLDENTEAFF.

The sample holds a few counts of this clone. V is TRBV28 and J is TRBJ1-4; 8 bases align to TRBD1. The V gene's germline CDR1 is MDHEN and CDR2 SYDVKM. With 5 bases clipped from V and 7 bases from J, the junction kept 6 bases outside the gene matches. CDR3 length: 14 residues. CDR3 loop: CASSRYRGGEKLFF. CDR3 bases: TGTGCCAGCAGTCGTTACAGGGGGGGTGAAAAACTGTTTTTT.

The chain uses TRBV5-1 and TRBJ2-7; tentative D call: TRBD1 (5 bases). The CDR3 runs to 12 residues. Trimming removed 0 bases at V and 7 bases at J, with 8 bases between. Germline CDR1 and CDR2: SGHRS and YFSETQ. The DNA for the CDR3 is TGCGCCAGCAGCTTGGTGCCAGGGGAGCAGTACTTC. Translating gives CASSLVPGEQYF. The complete variable domain, with remaining parts taken from reference TRBV5-1 and TRBJ2-7, reads KAGVTQTPRYLIKTRGQQVTLSCSPISGHRSVSWYQQTPGQGLQFLFEYFSETQRNKGNFPGRFSGRQFSNSRSEMNVSTLELGDSALYLCASSLVPGEQYFGPGTRLTVT.

This chain uses TRBV18 with TRBJ2-2; TRBD1 is a possible D gene (6 bases). Trimming removed 3 bases at V and 5 bases at J, with 10 bases between. CDR1 is KGHSH and CDR2 is LQKENI in the germline V gene. The CDR3 totals 14 residues. The CDR3 bases are TGTGCCAGCTCACCTACACAGGGAACCGGGGAGCTGTTTTTT. Encoded protein: CASSPTQGTGELFF.